What follows are 14 T cell receptor beta chains derived from one specimen sequenced in a study of T cells after yellow fever vaccination. TCRdb ran MiXCR on the 5' RACE reads and lists one entry per CDR3 protein. The sample has around 530,000 distinct CDR3 sequences, 17% seen once. The input for sequencing was PBMCs, taken 5 days after the first yellow fever vaccination. These receptors were collected from a young man who received the YFV17D yellow fever vaccine.

A few counts support this clonotype. The chain combines TRBV12-3 or TRBV12-4 with TRBJ2-7; no clear D gene. The V end was cut by 5 bases, the J end by 2 bases, with 16 bases between. The CDR3 loop spans 15 amino acids. CDR3 protein: CASSLGWAEAYEQYF. The CDR3, as DNA: TGTGCCAGCAGTCTCGGATGGGCAGAGGCCTACGAGCAGTACTTC.

This clonotype was seen more than once but under ten times. The rearrangement links TRBV12-3 or TRBV12-4 to TRBJ2-2; D may be TRBD1 or TRBD2 (5 bases each). The V end was cut by 3 bases, the J end by 2 bases, with 10 bases between. The CDR3 loop spans 15 amino acids. The CDR3 reads CASSLGDLNTGELFF. The CDR3 coding sequence is TGTGCCAGCAGTTTGGGGGACCTAAACACCGGGGAGCTGTTTTTT.

Ten or more counts support this clonotype. The J gene is TRBJ2-7, the V gene TRBV6-2 or TRBV6-3; perhaps TRBD1 as D (6 bases). The CDR3 spans 15 residues. V was cut by 6 bases and J by 5 bases, with 20 bases left in between. CDR1 and CDR2 (germline): MNHEY, SVGEGT. DNA for the CDR3: TGTGCCAGCAGCACAGGGTCGTGGCACTTGGACGAGCAGTACGTC. As protein: CASSTGSWHLDEQYV.

This chain uses TRBV7-9 with TRBJ2-1; D unresolved. Germline V gene lookup returns CDR1 SEHNR and CDR2 FQNEAQ (reference sequence). This CDR3 spans 14 amino acids. Deletions cut 3 bases from V and 13 bases from J, with 19 bases between. The CDR3 nucleotides read TGTGCCAGCAGCTTTCCTATATACTCGTTCCCTCAGTTCTTC. This gives the protein CASSFPIYSFPQFF.

The J gene is TRBJ1-1, the V gene TRBV12-3 or TRBV12-4; 9 nucleotides agree with TRBD1. There are 15 residues in the CDR3. The trim removed 3 bases at V and 3 bases at J, leaving 5 bases unmatched. CDR3 residues: CASSFLQGADTEAFF. The CDR3 DNA reads TGTGCCAGCAGTTTTCTACAGGGGGCGGACACTGAAGCTTTCTTT.

This chain connects TRBV9 to TRBJ1-1, with D possibly being TRBD1 (6 bases). The V gene's germline CDR1 is SGDLS and CDR2 YYNGEE. The CDR3 runs to 15 residues. V shed 0 bases and J shed 4 bases, with 13 bases lying between them. The CDR3 sequence: CASSVALQGITEAFF. The DNA for the CDR3 is TGTGCCAGCAGCGTAGCCCTACAGGGTATCACTGAAGCTTTCTTT.

The chain has TRBV12-3 or TRBV12-4 and TRBJ1-5; D remains ambiguous. The CDR3 is 15 residues long. Trimming removed 6 bases at V and 0 bases at J, with 12 bases between. The CDR3: CASSPRETSNQPQHF. CDR3 bases: TGTGCCAGCAGCCCCCGAGAGACTAGCAATCAGCCCCAGCATTTT.

The chain couples TRBV18 to TRBJ2-6; D might be TRBD1 (6 bases). CDR1 and CDR2 from the germline V gene are KGHSH and LQKENI. There are 16 residues in the CDR3. Trimming left V 5 bases short and J 2 bases short, with 13 bases between. CDR3 coding DNA: TGTGCCAGCTCAGCCCAGGGGACCACTGGGGCCAACGTCCTGACTTTC. Protein: CASSAQGTTGANVLTF.

This clonotype has only a few counts. The CDR3 loop is CASSQDRLAGAGYEQFF. DNA for the CDR3: TGCGCCAGCAGCCAAGATCGACTAGCGGGGGCCGGGTATGAGCAGTTCTTC. The chain links TRBV4-3 to TRBJ2-1; 12 bases fit TRBD2. This CDR3 is 17 amino acids long. Losses at the gene ends were 0 bases for V and 8 bases for J; bases not matched to a gene: 8. Germline V gene lookup returns CDR1 LGHNA and CDR2 YSLEER.

CDR3 coding DNA: TGCGCCAGCAGCCAAGAGCCCCCTCGGGGACTAGCGGGGGGGAAAAGAGATACGCAGTATTTT. It yields the protein CASSQEPPRGLAGGKRDTQYF. The chain carries TRBV4-1 and TRBJ2-3; 16 bases are a match to TRBD2. The CDR3 is 21 amino acids. The V gene end was trimmed by 0 bases and the J gene end by 5 bases; junction bases not matched to a gene: 14. The V gene's germline CDR1 is MGHRA and CDR2 YSYEKL.

This rearrangement joins TRBV11-2 to TRBJ1-1, with a tentative D call TRBD1 (5 bases). The V end was cut by 0 bases, the J end by 4 bases, with 18 bases between. The CDR3 runs to 17 residues. Germline CDR1 reads SGHAT; CDR2 reads FQNNGV. The CDR3, as DNA: TGTGCCAGCAGCTTAGATCGCCACAGGACCGTAGGCACTGAAGCTTTCTTT. This encodes CASSLDRHRTVGTEAFF.

Only a few counts were recorded for this clonotype. The CDR3 bases are TGTGCCAGCAGCGCGCTAGCGGCCTTCACAGATACGCAGTATTTT. The encoded protein is CASSALAAFTDTQYF. The rearrangement links TRBV9 to TRBJ2-3; 7 bases are shared with TRBD2. The length of the CDR3 is 15 residues. V shed 3 bases and J 2 bases; nucleotides not matched to a gene: 6. The V gene's germline CDR1 is SGDLS and CDR2 YYNGEE.

The V and J genes are TRBV29-1 and TRBJ2-3; D is uncertain. Per the germline V gene, CDR1 is SQVTM and CDR2 is ANQGSEA. The CDR3 spans 12 residues. Trimming left V 4 bases short and J 6 bases short, with 11 bases between. DNA for the CDR3: TGCAGCGTTGGACTTCCCTCCGATACGCAGTATTTT. Translating gives CSVGLPSDTQYF.

The chain links TRBV7-3 to TRBJ2-2; D remains unclear. The CDR3 is 13 amino acids. V was cut by 5 bases and J by 8 bases, with 12 bases left in between. CDR1 is SGHTA and CDR2 is FQGTGA in the germline V gene. The CDR3 DNA reads TGTGCCAGCAGCCGTGGGGTAAAAGGGGAGCTGTTTTTT. Protein sequence: CASSRGVKGELFF.